This T cell receptor beta chain is from a study of shared clonotypes between healthy human individuals (dated by TCRdb to about 2020). For context, the study as a whole: Two women and three men aged 18 to 49 years were included in the cohort. For each donor, CD4 naive and CD4 memory were each given three plates, CD8 naive was given two plates, and CD8 memory was given one plate. The study deeply sequenced blood TCR repertoires of about 5 healthy adults to estimate repertoire size and the extent of clonotype sharing between individuals. Libraries were prepared and TCR repertoires were sequenced by different laboratories using diverse techniques, in order to increase sequencing depth and limit assay-specific biases. Per donor, leukapheresis produced somewhere between about 0.85 and 9.5 billion PBMCs.

CD8 naive samples were CD45RO-negative cells positively selected for CCR7, giving a CD45RA+CCR7+ population that excluded TemRA cells. Donors were healthy HIV-negative adults with no recently reported acute infections or vaccinations. Every donor was a Caucasian adult residing in Nashville, Tennessee, USA. After blood collection by leukapheresis, PBMCs were isolated using Ficoll-Histopaque density gradient centrifugation and then cryopreserved in the vapor phase of liquid nitrogen. Purity and quantity of every magnetically sorted T cell population were checked by analytical flow cytometry. From each sorted fraction, genomic DNA was isolated and quantified by UV absorbance on a Nanodrop 2000c. Points the paper makes about the study in general: Naive subsets generally had larger estimated clonotype richness than memory subsets. Sampling was restricted to blood, and TCR repertoires in tissues likely differ from the TCR repertoires found in blood. When four donors were compared, the shared fraction of clonotypes was about 5% for naive CD4, roughly 3.4% for naive CD8, 2.3% for memory CD4, and approximately 0.4% for memory CD8. The small number of donors limited the genetic and exposure-history diversity represented. Pairwise subsampling led to the expectation that sequencing depth would affect the degree of clonotype sharing among donors. Compared with non-shared clonotypes, the clonotypes found in all four sorted-subset donors had higher generation probabilities. Incomplete sequencing was indicated by rarefaction of sorted-subset datasets, despite the large sequencing depth.

As encoded in the germline V gene, CDR1 is SNHLY while CDR2 is FYNNEI. V drops 7 bases and J drops 3 bases, leaving 9 bases in between. The CDR3 holds 12 amino acids from the cysteine to the phenylalanine. Only the CDR3 DNA stays, 36 bases, in frame from base 1. TCR CDR3 regions were amplified from genomic DNA by multiplex PCR using the deep immunoSEQ assay. Extracted genomic DNA from each cell subset was distributed evenly across all wells of several immunoSEQ 96-well plates, and each plate was treated as a replicate. For sorted subsets, around 200 ng genomic DNA, equal to tens of thousands of T cell genomes, was loaded into each replicate PCR. Purified libraries were quantified with a Qubit 3.0 fluorometer, sized on a Bioanalyzer 2100, and re-quantified with the KAPA Library Quantification kit. Every immunoSEQ 96-well plate was sequenced on a separate single-read 150-cycle Illumina NextSeq 550 flow cell. Turning to the authors' computational methods: Because the immunoSEQ output held only junctional sequences and lacked quality scores, the filtering could not match the filtering applied to full-length reads. To assign V/J genes and CDR3, sequences were annotated against IMGT germline references using PyIR, a Python wrapper for IgBLAST v1.9. Reads were filtered out if the reads had weak V/J assignments (E-value above 1e-6), no CDR3, stop codons, out-of-frame junctions, or ambiguous translated residues. V3J clonotypes were defined as sequences sharing the same inferred V gene, J gene, and CDR3 amino acid sequence. The percentage overlap between two repertoires was calculated by dividing the number of shared unique clonotypes by the size of the smaller repertoire. Three approaches were used to assess repertoire richness: RTK rarefaction, the Chao1 estimator, and Recon v2.1 estimates of unobserved clonotypes. OLGA was used to compute generation probabilities for all TCRbeta clonotypes that the gDNA method yielded from a few donors. As stored in TCRdb, this immuneACCESS dataset retains in-frame rearrangements with V and J assigned. A fraction of the clones does not appear; measured against another copy, unresolved V genes explain less than half of the discrepancy, and the remainder lacks a known reason. That table is the source of V, J and clone size, and D and trimming were worked out from the DNA. The sample table shows around 580,000 clones, and 95% to 98% are seen once. 0.3% of the sample comes from the top ten.

Notes on this clone: Its antigen remains unidentified. Nothing much larger sits one base from this clone, and base qualities are not available.

The clonotype originates from a man aged 30 to 39 in good health. Specimen: naive CD8+ T cells sorted from blood. Explained via the paper, the cell subset or site label denotes: CD45RA+CCR7+. The rearrangement joined TRBV2 to TRBJ1-2; TRBD1 might be the D gene, on 6 matching bases. The CDR3 amino acid sequence is: CASKDSYYGYTF. The DNA is as follows: TGTGCCAGCAAGGACAGCTACTATGGCTACACCTTC.